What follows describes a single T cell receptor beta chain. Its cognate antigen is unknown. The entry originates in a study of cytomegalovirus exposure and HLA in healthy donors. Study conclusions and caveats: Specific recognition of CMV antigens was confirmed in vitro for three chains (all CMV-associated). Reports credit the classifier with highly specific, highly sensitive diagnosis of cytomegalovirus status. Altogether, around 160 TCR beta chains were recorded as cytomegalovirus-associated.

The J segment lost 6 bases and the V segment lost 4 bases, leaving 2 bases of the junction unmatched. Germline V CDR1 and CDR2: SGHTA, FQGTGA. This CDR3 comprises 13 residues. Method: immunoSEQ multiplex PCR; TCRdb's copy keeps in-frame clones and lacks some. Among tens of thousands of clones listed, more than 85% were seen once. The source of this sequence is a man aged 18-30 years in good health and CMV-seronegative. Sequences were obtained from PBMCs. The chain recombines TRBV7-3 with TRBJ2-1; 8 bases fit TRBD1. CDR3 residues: CASSSTGGNEQFF. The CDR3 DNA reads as TGTGCCAGCAGCTCTACAGGGGGCAATGAGCAGTTCTTC.